One sample yielded the 27 T cell receptor beta chains listed below, sequenced in a study of cytomegalovirus exposure and HLA in healthy donors. The PCR used 60 Vbeta and 13 Jbeta primers. Only in-frame clones appear in the TCRdb table, and some are missing; sequencing was by immunoSEQ multiplex PCR. This table holds more than 95,000 clones, around a tenth found once. Sample: PBMCs. The receptors stem from a man between 40 and 49 years old in good health and CMV-seropositive.

The rearrangement uses TRBV10-2 and TRBJ2-2, with 8 bases aligning to TRBD2. Germline-derived CDR1 and CDR2 are WSHSY and SAAADI. This CDR3 spans 15 amino acids. J gave up 3 bases and V 7 bases, and 7 bases lay outside the gene matches. CDR3 amino acids: CASTSGSGYTGELFF. CDR3 bases: TGCGCCAGCACCAGCGGGAGTGGGTACACCGGGGAGCTGTTTTTT.

This clone was seen just once. The chain carries TRBV5-8 and TRBJ2-1; tentatively, D is TRBD2 (6 bases). The CDR3 extends over 15 amino acids. The V and J ends lost 0 bases and 5 bases respectively, with 12 bases between them. CDR1 SGHTS and CDR2 YDEGEE come from the germline V gene. CDR3 protein: CASSLAGEPHNEQFF. DNA for the CDR3: TGTGCCAGCAGCTTGGCGGGGGAACCGCACAATGAGCAGTTCTTC.

This clone was detected only a few times. The chain carries TRBV2 and TRBJ2-5, with 8 positions matching TRBD2. The V segment lost 6 bases and the J segment 4 bases; nucleotides outside the gene matches: 4. Looked up from germline, CDR1 is SNHLY and CDR2 is FYNNEI. The CDR3 is made up of 13 amino acids. CDR3 residues: CASRGLGPETQYF. The CDR3 DNA sequence: TGTGCCAGCAGGGGACTAGGCCCAGAGACCCAGTACTTC.

This clone was detected only a few times. This rearrangement joins TRBV9 to TRBJ2-2; tentatively, D is TRBD2 (6 bases). Germline-derived CDR1 and CDR2 are SGDLS and YYNGEE. There are 15 residues in the CDR3. V lost 3 bases and J 6 bases, leaving 15 bases between the germline ends. The CDR3 nucleotides are TGTGCCAGCAGCGGTAGATCGGGGGTGGCCGGGGAGCTGTTTTTT. Amino acids: CASSGRSGVAGELFF.

This clone was observed a few times. V usage is TRBV6-1 and J usage is TRBJ2-1; the match to TRBD2 covers 8 bases. Losses at the gene ends were 3 bases for V and 6 bases for J; bases not matched to a gene: 4. Per the germline V gene, CDR1 is MNHNS and CDR2 is SASEGT. There are 14 residues in the CDR3. The CDR3 nucleotides are TGTGCCAGCAGTGACCAGGGACTAGTCAATGAGCAGTTCTTC. As protein: CASSDQGLVNEQFF.

This clone has a handful of counts. This rearrangement joins TRBV10-2 to TRBJ2-7, with TRBD1 matching 7 bases. V lost 0 bases and J lost 4; bases outside the gene matches: 12. The CDR3 is 17 residues long. Germline CDR1 reads WSHSY; CDR2 reads SAAADI. The CDR3 loop is CASSESSYGTVVYEQYF. The DNA of the CDR3 is TGCGCCAGCAGTGAGTCCAGTTACGGGACAGTGGTTTACGAGCAGTACTTC.

Written as DNA, the CDR3 is TGTGCCAGCAACGAAATGGCGGGGTACAATGAGCAGTTCTTC. Amino acids: CASNEMAGYNEQFF. The rearrangement joins TRBV27 to TRBJ2-1; D is possibly TRBD2 (6 bases). V was pared by 7 bases and J by 4 bases, with 14 bases between. Per the germline V gene, CDR1 is MNHEY and CDR2 is SMNVEV (reference sequence). The CDR3 is 14 residues long.

In its sample, this clone was seen a few times. The junction does not match germline at one end; this may be a read error. CDR3 amino acids: CVSSPGGSETQYF. CDR3 bases: TGTGTCAGCTCACCAGGGGGCTCAGAGACCCAGTACTTC. The chain combines TRBV18 with TRBJ2-5, with 8 bases aligning to TRBD1. The CDR3 sequence is 13 residues long. The germline V gene encodes CDR1 KGHSH and CDR2 LQKENI.

This clone came up a few times. The V call is TRBV19, the J call TRBJ2-5; D is perhaps TRBD1 (6 bases). This CDR3 spans 21 amino acids. CDR1 and CDR2 from the germline V gene are LNHDA and SQIVND (reference sequence). V lost 0 bases and J lost 0, with 26 bases in between. The CDR3, as DNA: TGTGCCAGTAGTATAGATGGGACCCGGGACACCGATCTACAAAACCAAGAGACCCAGTACTTC. This gives the protein CASSIDGTRDTDLQNQETQYF.

This clone was counted a few times. The V and J genes are TRBV2 and TRBJ2-1, with 11 bases lining up with TRBD2. Germline V gene data show CDR1 as SNHLY and CDR2 as FYNNEI. J lost 3 bases, V lost 6 bases, and 4 bases had no gene match. The CDR3 extends over 15 amino acids. The CDR3 protein is CASRGTSGLYNEQFF. The CDR3 DNA reads TGTGCCAGCAGAGGGACTAGCGGACTCTACAATGAGCAGTTCTTC.

The V call is TRBV5-1, the J call TRBJ2-2; 12 positions match TRBD2. V trimming: 4 bases; J trimming: 2 bases; junction bases outside the gene matches: 6. This CDR3 has 17 residues. CDR1 is SGHRS, CDR2 YFSETQ, per germline. The DNA for the CDR3 is TGCGCCAGCAGCGGCCGGACTAGCGGGACCAACACCGGGGAGCTGTTTTTT. The encoded protein is CASSGRTSGTNTGELFF.

V and J are TRBV9 and TRBJ2-7; D may be TRBD1 (5 bases). Per the germline V gene, CDR1 is SGDLS and CDR2 is YYNGEE. The CDR3 is 17 amino acids. Trimming cost V 0 bases and J 3 bases, with 19 bases left between them. CDR3 region: CASSVGGPRRGNYEQYF. Here the CDR3 DNA reads TGTGCCAGCAGCGTAGGAGGACCTCGTAGGGGAAACTACGAGCAGTACTTC. The complete variable domain, with remaining parts taken from reference TRBV9 and TRBJ2-7, reads DSGVTQTPKHLITATGQRVTLRCSPRSGDLSVYWYQQSLDQGLQFLIQYYNGEERAKGNILERFSAQQFPDLHSELNLSSLELGDSALYFCASSVGGPRRGNYEQYFGPGTRLTVT.

The rearrangement joins TRBV5-6 to TRBJ2-7, with a possible D match to TRBD1 (5 bases). Trimming took off 1 base at V and 3 bases at J, with 8 bases between the two ends. The CDR3 has 13 amino acids. CDR1 and CDR2 from the germline V gene are SGHDT and YYEEEE. The CDR3: CASSLRGGYEQYF. CDR3 sequence (DNA): TGTGCCAGCAGCTTGAGGGGTGGCTACGAGCAGTACTTC.

This clone has only a few counts. The chain has TRBV6-5 and TRBJ2-2, with 7 positions matching TRBD2. The CDR3 is made up of 16 amino acids. Germline CDR1 MNHEY, CDR2 SVGAGI. The ends lost 0 bases at V and 1 base at J; junction bases unmatched: 2. In DNA form, the CDR3 reads TGTGCCAGCAGTTACTCGCCTAGCGGGAACACCGGGGAGCTGTTTTTT. This gives the protein CASSYSPSGNTGELFF.

At least ten counts were recorded for this clone. The V call is TRBV5-4, the J call TRBJ2-3; TRBD2 matches at 8 bases. This CDR3 region has 13 residues. Germline values: CDR1 SGHNT, CDR2 YYREEE (reference sequence). The trim removed 6 bases at V and 4 bases at J, leaving 4 bases unmatched. In DNA form, the CDR3 reads TGTGCCAGCAAGCGGGAGTTTTCAGATACGCAGTATTTT. Translating it yields CASKREFSDTQYF.

The rearrangement uses TRBV5-1 and TRBJ2-7; unclear D gene. The length of the CDR3 is 16 residues. Germline CDR1 and CDR2: SGHRS and YFSETQ. Deletions cut 0 bases from V and 7 bases from J, with 20 bases between. The CDR3 spells CASSLALDSPFLEQYF. In nucleotides, the CDR3 is TGCGCCAGCAGCTTGGCCCTCGACTCCCCCTTTCTTGAGCAGTACTTC. Full variable domain (outside the CDR3, taken from reference TRBV5-1 and TRBJ2-7): KAGVTQTPRYLIKTRGQQVTLSCSPISGHRSVSWYQQTPGQGLQFLFEYFSETQRNKGNFPGRFSGRQFSNSRSEMNVSTLELGDSALYLCASSLALDSPFLEQYFGPGTRLTVT.

This clone was seen a handful of times. J is TRBJ2-1 and V is TRBV4-3; D ambiguous. Germline assignment: CDR1 LGHNA and CDR2 YSLEER. V dropped 2 bases and J dropped 5 bases, with 10 bases sitting between them. The CDR3 runs to 14 residues. The DNA of the CDR3 is TGCGCCAGCAGCCAAAGCCTCATCAACAATGAGCAGTTCTTC. Protein: CASSQSLINNEQFF.

V gene TRBV7-9 combines with J gene TRBJ2-7; 10 positions match TRBD2. The V gene end was trimmed by 5 bases and the J gene end by 0 bases; junction bases not matched to a gene: 4. Germline V lookup: CDR1 SEHNR, CDR2 FQNEAQ (reference sequence). The CDR3 sequence is 15 residues long. The chain's CDR3 is CASSPWTSGSYEQYF. DNA of the CDR3: TGTGCCAGCAGCCCCTGGACTAGCGGCTCCTACGAGCAGTACTTC.

The rearrangement links TRBV11-3 to TRBJ2-3, with D possibly matching TRBD2 (5 bases). Trimming took 8 bases from V and 2 from J, leaving 8 bases between them. CDR3 length: 12 amino acids. The germline CDR1 and CDR2 sequences are SGHNT and YENEEA. CDR3 sequence reads: CASRGNTDTQYF. For the CDR3, the DNA is TGTGCCAGCCGAGGGAACACAGATACGCAGTATTTT.

This clone showed up just a few times. The J gene is TRBJ2-7, the V gene TRBV30; TRBD1 matches 11 bases. CDR3 size: 13 residues. CDR1 GTSNPN and CDR2 SVGIG come from the germline V gene (reference sequence). The ends lost 3 bases at V and 7 bases at J; junction bases unmatched: 5. For the CDR3, the DNA is TGTGCCTGGAGCGAGGACAGGGGGCTTGAGCAGTACTTC. Translating gives CAWSEDRGLEQYF.

The V call is TRBV11-2, the J call TRBJ2-2, with a tentative D call TRBD2 (6 bases). V gave up 6 bases and J gave up 6 bases, with 20 bases separating them. Germline V gene lookup returns CDR1 SGHAT and CDR2 FQNNGV. The CDR3 loop spans 16 amino acids. In DNA form, the CDR3 reads TGTGCCAGCAGTTCACCTGTTGGGACTCAATCCGGGGAGCTGTTTTTT. This sequence encodes CASSSPVGTQSGELFF.

This clone occurred a few times. The chain employs TRBV19 and TRBJ2-5; 9 nucleotides line up with TRBD1. Looked up from germline, CDR1 is LNHDA and CDR2 is SQIVND (reference sequence). V was pared by 2 bases and J by 5 bases, with 9 bases of the junction left unmatched. This CDR3 contains 16 residues. CDR3 in amino acids: CASSITGTGTTETQYF. The DNA of the CDR3 is TGTGCCAGTAGTATAACCGGGACAGGGACGACGGAGACCCAGTACTTC.

V gene TRBV25-1 combines with J gene TRBJ1-1; D not certain. V lost 6 bases and J lost 4, with 15 bases in between. This CDR3 has 14 residues. Germline loops: CDR1 MGHDK, CDR2 SYGVNS. CDR3 sequence (DNA): TGTGCCAGCAGCACCGCGGGAGGGTTCACTGAAGCTTTCTTT. This gives the protein CASSTAGGFTEAFF.

The table lists this clone with a few counts. The rearrangement links TRBV9 to TRBJ1-2; TRBD1 might be the D (6 bases). Trimming removed 1 base at V and 0 bases at J, with 10 bases between. The length of the CDR3 is 15 residues. The V gene's germline CDR1 is SGDLS and CDR2 YYNGEE. In DNA, the CDR3 is TGTGCCAGCAGCGTACAGGGGAGTGCTAACTATGGCTACACCTTC. Translated: CASSVQGSANYGYTF.

This sequence joins TRBV28 and TRBJ1-2; D unclear. The germline V and J ends were trimmed by 8 bases and 3 bases, with 25 bases remaining between them. This CDR3 has 17 residues. Germline CDR1 and CDR2: MDHEN and SYDVKM. The CDR3 DNA sequence: TGTGCCAGCCAGGTGTGGACGGGGTCGCAATTCGACTATGGCTACACCTTC. Protein sequence: CASQVWTGSQFDYGYTF.

The J gene is TRBJ2-7, the V gene TRBV5-3; 7 bases fit TRBD1. TRBV5-3 is annotated as an ORF whose role is uncertain. The length of the CDR3 is 15 residues. The junction had 13 bases not matched to a gene; V was cut back by 4 bases and J by 6 bases. CDR3 protein: CARSLPGQRTSEQYF. The CDR3 DNA reads as TGTGCCAGAAGCCTACCGGGACAGAGAACTTCCGAGCAGTACTTC.

This clone has a handful of counts. The chain couples TRBV7-9 to TRBJ2-5; 12 bases align to TRBD2. The CDR3 is 16 residues long. The trim removed 3 bases at V and 5 bases at J, leaving 7 bases unmatched. CDR1 SEHNR and CDR2 FQNEAQ come from the germline V gene (reference sequence). The CDR3 DNA is TGTGCCAGCAGCTTCTCGGGACTAGCGGGTTTTGAGACCCAGTACTTC. Translation gives CASSFSGLAGFETQYF.